These T cell receptor beta chains were read from a single sample in a study of CD8 T cells in ankylosing spondylitis. TCRdb used MiXCR to reprocess the 5' RACE reads, holding one entry per CDR3 protein. Of about 800,000 distinct CDR3 sequences in the sample, approximately 10% were seen once. Sequenced sample: blood, either unsorted or a sorted T cell fraction (not recorded which). The receptor source for this set is a male donor with ankylosing spondylitis. Both conserved end residues are part of each CDR3. The D gene is left open where the match is weak. Not all rows give a size; the values are once, few, many and, for expanded clones, a class.

V gene,D gene,J gene,clone size,CDR3 protein,CDR3 DNA
TRBV20-1,.,TRBJ2-3,few,CSASATDTQYF,TGCAGTGCTAGCGCCACAGATACGCAGTATTTT
TRBV6-2/TRBV6-3,TRBD2,TRBJ2-1,.,CASSYGRGYNEQFF,TGTGCCAGCAGTTACGGGAGGGGATACAATGAGCAGTTCTTC
TRBV27,TRBD1,TRBJ1-5,once,CASSSVRDRVDQPQHF,TGTGCCAGCAGTTCCGTCCGGGACAGGGTGGATCAGCCCCAGCATTTT
TRBV20-1,TRBD1,TRBJ2-5,.,CSMTGEKTQYF,TGCAGTATGACAGGGGAAAAGACCCAGTACTTC
TRBV7-8,.,TRBJ2-3,few,CASSPRSALDTDTQYF,TGTGCCAGCAGCCCCAGGTCAGCTCTAGACACAGATACGCAGTATTTT
TRBV7-2,.,TRBJ2-6,.,CASTPGSSGANVLTF,TGTGCCAGCACCCCCGGAAGCTCTGGGGCCAACGTCCTGACTTTC
TRBV20-1,TRBD1,TRBJ2-2,.,CSARGQGVTGELFF,TGCAGTGCTAGAGGGCAGGGGGTCACCGGGGAGCTGTTTTTT
TRBV4-1,.,TRBJ1-6,many,CASSQAPDSPLHF,TGCGCCAGCAGCCAAGCCCCTGATTCACCCCTCCACTTT
TRBV4-3,.,TRBJ1-6,once,CASSQAFLNSPLHF,TGCGCCAGCAGCCAAGCATTTCTTAATTCACCCCTCCACTTT
TRBV3-1,.,TRBJ1-1,many,CASSQDHKRPAFF,TGTGCCAGCAGCCAAGATCATAAGAGGCCAGCTTTCTTT
TRBV5-1,.,TRBJ1-1,.,CASSLTSRNTEAFF,TGCGCCAGCAGCTTGACGAGTCGGAACACTGAAGCTTTCTTT
TRBV6-5,.,TRBJ2-3,.,CASSFTGNTDTQYF,TGTGCCAGCAGTTTCACAGGGAACACAGATACGCAGTATTTT
TRBV11-2,.,TRBJ1-2,.,CASSPREDSNYGYTF,TGTGCCAGCAGCCCCCGGGAGGACTCAAACTATGGCTACACCTTC
TRBV11-2,.,TRBJ2-1,.,CASSLGWDTRNNEQFF,TGTGCCAGCAGCTTGGGGTGGGACACCAGAAACAATGAGCAGTTCTTC
TRBV6-1,TRBD1,TRBJ1-2,.,CASKEAGGARWGYTF,TGTGCCAGCAAGGAGGCAGGGGGTGCGCGATGGGGCTACACCTTC
TRBV12-3/TRBV12-4,TRBD1,TRBJ2-7,.,CASSTDRGSYEQYF,TGTGCCAGCAGCACAGACAGGGGATCCTACGAGCAGTACTTC
TRBV7-3,.,TRBJ2-2,few,CASSFTAQGELFF,TGTGCCAGCAGCTTCACCGCTCAAGGGGAGCTGTTTTTT
TRBV7-9,.,TRBJ2-5,few,CASRTASQETQYF,TGTGCCAGCAGAACCGCGTCTCAAGAGACCCAGTACTTC
TRBV9,.,TRBJ1-1,.,CASSVDPGGLTEAFF,TGTGCCAGCAGCGTTGATCCGGGGGGTCTAACTGAAGCTTTCTTT
TRBV20-1,.,TRBJ1-2,few,CSAPRSRANYGYTF,TGCAGTGCTCCCAGGAGCAGAGCTAACTATGGCTACACCTTC
TRBV6-1,TRBD2,TRBJ2-3,many,CASSDGLAGLVGSDTQYF,TGTGCCAGCAGTGATGGACTAGCGGGGTTGGTTGGGTCAGATACGCAGTATTTT
TRBV4-3,.,TRBJ2-7,.,CASSPGLRAYEQYF,TGCGCCAGCAGCCCCGGACTAAGAGCCTACGAGCAGTACTTC
TRBV4-3,.,TRBJ2-3,few,CASSQDLRGRTDTQYF,TGCGCCAGCAGCCAAGATCTGCGGGGACGCACAGATACGCAGTATTTT
TRBV19,TRBD2,TRBJ2-1,few,CASSPGVAGSLSSYNEQFF,TGTGCCAGTAGTCCAGGGGTAGCGGGGAGCCTGAGCTCCTACAATGAGCAGTTCTTC
TRBV20-1,TRBD1,TRBJ1-4,.,CSAGLSGGGQKLFF,TGCAGTGCTGGCCTCTCAGGGGGCGGACAAAAACTGTTTTTT
TRBV12-3/TRBV12-4,.,TRBJ2-5,many,CASSNLGVETQYF,TGTGCCAGCAGCAACCTGGGGGTTGAGACCCAGTACTTC
TRBV4-3,TRBD2,TRBJ2-5,.,CASSQRGRLAGGNEETQYF,TGCGCCAGCAGCCAAAGGGGACGACTAGCGGGGGGGAACGAAGAGACCCAGTACTTC
TRBV5-1,TRBD1,TRBJ2-7,.,CASSPKGQAPSSYEQYF,TGCGCCAGCAGCCCTAAGGGACAGGCGCCTTCTTCCTACGAGCAGTACTTC
TRBV7-2,.,TRBJ1-5,few,CASSLSFRFNQPQHF,TGTGCCAGCAGCTTATCTTTCCGTTTCAATCAGCCCCAGCATTTT